This entry lists 16 T cell receptor beta chains sequenced from one sample in a study of blood T cell repertoires in COVID-19. Produced via immunoSEQ multiplex PCR; TCRdb's table is partial and in-frame only. The sample lists roughly 100,000 clones; roughly four fifths were seen once. Sequences were obtained from peripheral blood. Receptor source: a man older than 75 with COVID-19, enrolled during active disease.

V usage is TRBV7-2 and J usage is TRBJ1-2; TRBD1 agrees at 9 bases. V dropped 3 bases and J dropped 4; count of bases not matched to a gene: 3. This CDR3 contains 14 residues. Germline assignment: CDR1 SGHTA and CDR2 FQGNSA. CDR3 DNA sequence: TGTGCCAGCAGCTTGGACAGGGGACTCTATGGCTACACCTTC. Translation gives CASSLDRGLYGYTF.

The chain links TRBV27 to TRBJ2-5; TRBD1 is a possible D gene (6 bases). The CDR3 sequence is 15 residues long. The germline V gene encodes CDR1 MNHEY and CDR2 SMNVEV (reference sequence). Trimming stripped 5 bases from V and 4 bases from J, with 17 bases between. The CDR3 loop is CASSLASGAGETQYF. CDR3 DNA sequence: TGTGCCAGCAGTCTTGCATCAGGGGCGGGAGAGACCCAGTACTTC.

This clone has more than one count but fewer than ten. The chain recombines TRBV28 with TRBJ1-5; D is perhaps TRBD1 (6 bases). The germline V gene has CDR1 MDHEN and CDR2 SYDVKM. Trimming left V 3 bases short and J 0 bases short, with 15 bases between. The CDR3 consists of 17 residues. The CDR3 DNA is TGTGCCAGCAGTTTGGGGGGGGCGGAGTATAGCAATCAGCCCCAGCATTTT. Its translation is CASSLGGAEYSNQPQHF.

The chain carries TRBV12-5 and TRBJ1-5; no firm D call. This CDR3 has 15 residues. Trimming left V 0 bases short and J 7 bases short, with 13 bases between. Germline V gene lookup returns CDR1 LGHNT and CDR2 FRNRAP. CDR3 nucleotides: TGTGCTAGTGGTTTGGTACTCTCGGGTCAGCAGCCCCAGCATTTT. This translates into CASGLVLSGQQPQHF.

This clone was observed at least ten times. The rearrangement links TRBV25-1 to TRBJ1-2, with a possible D match to TRBD1 (5 bases). Trimming removed 5 bases from V and 8 bases from J, with 12 bases in between. CDR1 and CDR2 (germline): MGHDK, SYGVNS. The CDR3 length is 12 residues. CDR3 protein: CASSPQGIGYTF. CDR3 nucleotide sequence: TGTGCCAGCAGTCCCCAGGGCATAGGCTACACCTTC.

The chain is built from TRBV2 and TRBJ1-5; 10 nucleotides line up with TRBD1. This CDR3 contains 15 residues. V lost 6 bases, J lost 6 bases, and 8 bases stayed unmatched. Germline V gene sequence: CDR1 SNHLY, CDR2 FYNNEI. The CDR3 DNA sequence: TGTGCCAGCAGCGCCGGGACAGGGGTACTTCAGCCCCAGCATTTT. Its translation: CASSAGTGVLQPQHF.

This chain joins TRBV5-1 and TRBJ2-1; TRBD1 matches 7 bases. Germline CDR1 and CDR2: SGHRS and YFSETQ. The CDR3 is made up of 18 amino acids. J lost 3 bases, V lost 0 bases, and 12 bases had no gene match. CDR3 sequence reads: CASSLDVPRGRSYNEQFF. The CDR3 region has the DNA TGCGCCAGCAGCTTGGATGTCCCAAGGGGGCGCAGCTACAATGAGCAGTTCTTC.

This clone has just one count. V is TRBV7-2 and J is TRBJ2-1, with D uncertain. Between the trimmed V and J ends, which lost 4 bases and 4 bases, there was a span of 14 bases. Per germline, CDR1 SGHTA and CDR2 FQGNSA. This CDR3 contains 15 residues. The CDR3 DNA reads as TGTGCCAGCAGCTCGACTGCCCTCTCTTACAATGAGCAGTTCTTC. The encoded protein is CASSSTALSYNEQFF.

J is TRBJ2-2 and V is TRBV30; TRBD1 matches at 7 bases. Germline loops: CDR1 GTSNPN, CDR2 SVGIG (reference sequence). This CDR3 is built from 16 residues. V shed 5 bases and J 3 bases; nucleotides not matched to a gene: 12. The CDR3 nucleotides are TGTGCCTGGGTTTCTCAGGGGGAGTTGGACACCGGGGAGCTGTTTTTT. Amino acids: CAWVSQGELDTGELFF.

This chain connects TRBV29-1 to TRBJ2-7, with D maybe TRBD1 (6 bases). The CDR3 consists of 15 residues. The V end lost 3 bases, the J end lost 3 bases, and 18 bases lay between the germline ends. Germline assignment: CDR1 SQVTM and CDR2 ANQGSEA. The CDR3 is CSVEKQGSPYYEQYF. CDR3 sequence (DNA): TGCAGCGTTGAGAAACAGGGTTCCCCCTACTACGAGCAGTACTTC.

Points on this clone: Other DNA sequences in the sample encode the same CDR3. This sequence joins TRBV3-1 (or the pseudogene TRBV3-2) and TRBJ1-1, with D possibly being TRBD1 (5 bases). V lost 0 bases and J lost 4, with 9 bases in between. Germline values: CDR1 LGHDT, CDR2 YNNKEL (reference sequence). The CDR3 covers 14 residues. This CDR3 is CASSQDRVSTEAFF. The CDR3 DNA follows: TGTGCCAGCAGCCAAGACAGGGTCTCCACTGAAGCTTTCTTT.

This clone has a single count. The chain couples TRBV25-1 to TRBJ2-7; weak D call: TRBD1 (5 bases). Germline lookup yields CDR1 MGHDK and CDR2 SYGVNS. This CDR3 has 14 amino acids. The V end was cut by 4 bases, the J end by 2 bases, with 12 bases between. CDR3 nucleotides: TGTGCCAGCAGTGTATTCGGCAGGGCCTACGAGCAGTACTTC. Translation: CASSVFGRAYEQYF.

This clone occurred a few times. The V call is TRBV6-1, the J call TRBJ1-2; D possibly corresponds to TRBD1 (6 bases). The CDR3 runs 14 residues. The V end was cut by 0 bases, the J end by 3 bases, with 8 bases between. In germline, CDR1 is MNHNS, CDR2 SASEGT. The chain's CDR3 is CASSEAWTDYGYTF. The CDR3, as DNA: TGTGCCAGCAGTGAAGCGTGGACAGACTATGGCTACACCTTC.

The CDR3 loop is CASSLGTTGSTETQYF. The CDR3 DNA reads as TGTGCCAGCAGCTTGGGGACTACCGGATCTACAGAGACCCAGTACTTC. This rearrangement joins TRBV11-2 to TRBJ2-5, with 7 positions matching TRBD2. The junction had 11 bases not matched to a gene; V was cut back by 3 bases and J by 4 bases. CDR3 length equals 16 residues. CDR1 and CDR2 from the germline V gene are SGHAT and FQNNGV.

This clone was detected only once. The rearrangement joins TRBV10-3 to TRBJ1-5; no reliable D call. Germline CDR1 reads ENHRY; CDR2 reads SYGVKD. Trimming shortened V by 5 bases and J by 0 bases, and 8 bases separated the two germline ends. The CDR3 sequence is 14 residues long. CDR3 amino acids: CAISFRLSNQPQHF. In DNA form, the CDR3 reads TGTGCCATCAGTTTTCGACTTAGCAATCAGCCCCAGCATTTT.

This chain uses TRBV5-1 with TRBJ2-1, with TRBD2 matching over 13 bases. CDR1 is SGHRS and CDR2 is YFSETQ in the germline V gene. This CDR3 is 19 amino acids long. The V segment lost 0 bases and the J segment 1 base; nucleotides outside the gene matches: 7. CDR3 region: CASSLDTSGRAFSYNEQFF. The CDR3 coding sequence is TGCGCCAGCAGCTTGGACACTAGCGGGAGGGCCTTTTCCTACAATGAGCAGTTCTTC. Full variable domain (missing parts from reference TRBV5-1 and TRBJ2-1): KAGVTQTPRYLIKTRGQQVTLSCSPISGHRSVSWYQQTPGQGLQFLFEYFSETQRNKGNFPGRFSGRQFSNSRSEMNVSTLELGDSALYLCASSLDTSGRAFSYNEQFFGPGTRLTVL.